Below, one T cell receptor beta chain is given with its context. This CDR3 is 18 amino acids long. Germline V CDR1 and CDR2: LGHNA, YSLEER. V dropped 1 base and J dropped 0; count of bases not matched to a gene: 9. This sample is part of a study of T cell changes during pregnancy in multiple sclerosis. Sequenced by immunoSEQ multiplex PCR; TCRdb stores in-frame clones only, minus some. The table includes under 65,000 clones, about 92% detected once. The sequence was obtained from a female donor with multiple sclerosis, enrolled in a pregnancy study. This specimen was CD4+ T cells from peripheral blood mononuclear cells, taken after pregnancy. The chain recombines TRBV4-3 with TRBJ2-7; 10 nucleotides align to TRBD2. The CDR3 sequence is CASSQVVETSGDSYEQYF. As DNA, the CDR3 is TGCGCCAGCAGCCAAGTCGTTGAAACTAGCGGGGACTCCTACGAGCAGTACTTC.